A selection of T cell receptor beta chains follows, all from one sample in a study of somatic mutations in cytotoxic T cells in rheumatoid arthritis. Assay used: immunoSEQ multiplex PCR; TCRdb lists only in-frame clones, some missing. The sample comprises 8,900 or so clones, 75% of which are singletons, and roughly 37% rests with the top ten. Source material: CD8+ T cells sorted from blood. These receptors were obtained from an adult with rheumatoid arthritis. The CDR3 runs from the conserved cysteine through the conserved F or W. A D gene is named only where the DNA matches it firmly. Clone sizes are given selectively: once, few, many, or a class where the clone is expanded.

.	TRBJ1-6	15	.	TRBV2	TGTGCCAGCAGTGCCGCGGGGGCGGGTAATTCACCCCTCCACTTT	CASSAAGAGNSPLHF
TRBD2	TRBJ2-3	16	few	TRBV6-4	TGTGCCAGCAGTGAGCTAGCGGGACGGGGCACAGATACGCAGTATTTT	CASSELAGRGTDTQYF
.	TRBJ2-7	13	.	TRBV7-3	TGTGCCAGCAGCTTAGGCCGGGGGAACGAGCAGTACTTC	CASSLGRGNEQYF
.	TRBJ1-4	15	medium-sized	TRBV9	TGTGCCAGCAGCGCGTCCGGGTTCCCTAATGAAAAACTGTTTTTT	CASSASGFPNEKLFF
TRBD2	TRBJ2-3	15	.	TRBV7-2	TGTGCCAGCAGCCTAGGGCGGGAGGTTCCAGATACGCAGTATTTT	CASSLGREVPDTQYF
TRBD2	TRBJ2-1	18	few	TRBV9	TGTGCCAGCAGCGCCTTGACTAGCGGGGGGGCCACCTACAATGAGCAGTTCTTC	CASSALTSGGATYNEQFF
.	TRBJ2-3	16	.	TRBV9	TGTGCCAGCAGCGTAGCCGTCTACCGAGGAACAGATACGCAGTATTTT	CASSVAVYRGTDTQYF
.	TRBJ2-3	15	.	TRBV7-6	TGTGCCAGCAGCGAAGGACAGCTTCGCACAGATACGCAGTATTTT	CASSEGQLRTDTQYF
TRBD1	TRBJ1-1	15	medium-sized	TRBV6-1	TGTGCCAGCAGGGACCGGGACAGGGTGAACACTGAAGCTTTCTTT	CASRDRDRVNTEAFF
TRBD2	TRBJ2-1	15	.	TRBV7-3	TGTGCCAGCAGCTTAACAGCGGGGACCTACAATGAGCAGTTCTTC	CASSLTAGTYNEQFF
TRBD1	TRBJ2-7	14	few	TRBV27	TGTGCCAGCAGTTTACGAGGGGGCGTCTACGAGCAGTACTTC	CASSLRGGVYEQYF
.	TRBJ1-1	15	.	TRBV5-5	TGTGCCAGCAGCTTGGTTTCGGGGGGTATCACTGAAGCTTTCTTT	CASSLVSGGITEAFF
TRBD2	TRBJ2-7	14	.	TRBV5-1	TGCGCCAGCAGCTTGGGCGGGAGGGCCTCTGAGCAGTACTTC	CASSLGGRASEQYF
TRBD1	TRBJ1-3	15	.	TRBV9	TGTGCCAGCAGCCTAGGGGGCACCTCTGGAAACACCATATATTTT	CASSLGGTSGNTIYF
.	TRBJ2-7	14	few	TRBV7-9	TGTGCCAGCAGCCCCCCCGGGGCCCCCTACGAGCAGTACTTC	CASSPPGAPYEQYF
.	TRBJ2-7	15	.	TRBV27	TGTGCCAGCAGTTTGTCGGGGGGCCTCTCCTACGAGCAGTACTTC	CASSLSGGLSYEQYF
TRBD2	TRBJ2-1	15	once	TRBV6-1	TGTGCCAGCACCCAAGGGGCGGGGGGCTACAATGAGCAGTTCTTC	CASTQGAGGYNEQFF
TRBD1	TRBJ2-7	13	.	TRBV7-6	TGTGCCAGCAGCCCGGACAGGGTCGGTGAGCAGTACTTC	CASSPDRVGEQYF
.	TRBJ2-7	15	once	TRBV6-5	TGTGCCAGCAGTTACGGGCAGGCAGATAGCAAGGAGCAGTACTTC	CASSYGQADSKEQYF
TRBD1	TRBJ1-4	14	.	TRBV4-1	TGCGCCAGCAGCCGGGACAGGGGGAATGAAAAACTGTTTTTT	CASSRDRGNEKLFF
TRBD1	TRBJ1-1	13	.	TRBV7-9	TGTGCCAGCGAGGGGACAGGTAACACTGAAGCTTTCTTT	CASEGTGNTEAFF
TRBD1	TRBJ1-3	15	.	TRBV10-3	TGTGCCATCAGAGGACAGGCATCGTCTGGAAACACCATATATTTT	CAIRGQASSGNTIYF
.	TRBJ2-7	15	.	TRBV7-8	TGTGCCAGCAGCCCGGCGGACAGTGGTTCCTACGAGCAGTACTTC	CASSPADSGSYEQYF
TRBD1	TRBJ2-3	13	.	TRBV28	TGTGCCAGCGGACAGGCAAGCACAGATACGCAGTATTTT	CASGQASTDTQYF
TRBD2	TRBJ2-3	16	.	TRBV4-3	TGCGCCAGCAGCCAAGATCTAGCGGGAGGGCCAGATACGCAGTATTTT	CASSQDLAGGPDTQYF
TRBD1	TRBJ1-4	15	.	TRBV4-1	TGCGCCAGCAGCCAAGATGCACAGGGGGATGAAAAACTGTTTTTT	CASSQDAQGDEKLFF
TRBD1	TRBJ1-5	15	.	TRBV28	TGTGCCAGCACCCCTGGGACAGGGGCCGGTCAGCCCCAGCATTTT	CASTPGTGAGQPQHF
.	TRBJ2-1	16	.	TRBV6-5	TGTGCCAGCAGTTTTTTGTTGGATACTTACTACAATGAGCAGTTCTTC	CASSFLLDTYYNEQFF
.	TRBJ1-3	14	.	TRBV11-2	TGTGCCAGCAGCTTTCTGGGGAATCTGGACACCATATATTTT	CASSFLGNLDTIYF
.	TRBJ2-1	16	.	TRBV6-4	TGTGCCAGCAGTGACTCGGCTAGCAATTCCTACAATGAGCAGTTCTTC	CASSDSASNSYNEQFF
TRBD2	TRBJ2-1	15	.	TRBV6-5	TGTGCCAGCAGTTACTCCTCTAGCGGGGGGCGGGAGCAGTTCTTC	CASSYSSSGGREQFF
.	TRBJ2-2	15	once	TRBV5-4	TGTGCCACCTTCTTAGGGGGGTCACCCACCGGGGAGCTGTTTTTT	CATFLGGSPTGELFF
TRBD2	TRBJ2-7	15	.	TRBV27	TGTGCCAGCAGTTTAGTTGGCGGGAGCTCCTACGAGCAGTACTTC	CASSLVGGSSYEQYF